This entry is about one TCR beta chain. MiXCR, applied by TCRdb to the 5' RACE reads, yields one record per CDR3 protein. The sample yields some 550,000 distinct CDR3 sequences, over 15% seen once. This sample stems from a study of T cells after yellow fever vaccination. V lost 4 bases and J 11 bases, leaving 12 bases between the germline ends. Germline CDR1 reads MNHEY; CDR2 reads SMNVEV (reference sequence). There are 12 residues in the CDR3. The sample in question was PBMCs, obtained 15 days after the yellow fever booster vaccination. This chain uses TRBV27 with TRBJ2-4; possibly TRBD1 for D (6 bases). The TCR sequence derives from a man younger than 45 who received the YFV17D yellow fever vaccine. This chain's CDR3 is CASSSYRALQYF. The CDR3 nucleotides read TGTGCCAGCAGTTCTTACAGGGCACTTCAGTACTTC.